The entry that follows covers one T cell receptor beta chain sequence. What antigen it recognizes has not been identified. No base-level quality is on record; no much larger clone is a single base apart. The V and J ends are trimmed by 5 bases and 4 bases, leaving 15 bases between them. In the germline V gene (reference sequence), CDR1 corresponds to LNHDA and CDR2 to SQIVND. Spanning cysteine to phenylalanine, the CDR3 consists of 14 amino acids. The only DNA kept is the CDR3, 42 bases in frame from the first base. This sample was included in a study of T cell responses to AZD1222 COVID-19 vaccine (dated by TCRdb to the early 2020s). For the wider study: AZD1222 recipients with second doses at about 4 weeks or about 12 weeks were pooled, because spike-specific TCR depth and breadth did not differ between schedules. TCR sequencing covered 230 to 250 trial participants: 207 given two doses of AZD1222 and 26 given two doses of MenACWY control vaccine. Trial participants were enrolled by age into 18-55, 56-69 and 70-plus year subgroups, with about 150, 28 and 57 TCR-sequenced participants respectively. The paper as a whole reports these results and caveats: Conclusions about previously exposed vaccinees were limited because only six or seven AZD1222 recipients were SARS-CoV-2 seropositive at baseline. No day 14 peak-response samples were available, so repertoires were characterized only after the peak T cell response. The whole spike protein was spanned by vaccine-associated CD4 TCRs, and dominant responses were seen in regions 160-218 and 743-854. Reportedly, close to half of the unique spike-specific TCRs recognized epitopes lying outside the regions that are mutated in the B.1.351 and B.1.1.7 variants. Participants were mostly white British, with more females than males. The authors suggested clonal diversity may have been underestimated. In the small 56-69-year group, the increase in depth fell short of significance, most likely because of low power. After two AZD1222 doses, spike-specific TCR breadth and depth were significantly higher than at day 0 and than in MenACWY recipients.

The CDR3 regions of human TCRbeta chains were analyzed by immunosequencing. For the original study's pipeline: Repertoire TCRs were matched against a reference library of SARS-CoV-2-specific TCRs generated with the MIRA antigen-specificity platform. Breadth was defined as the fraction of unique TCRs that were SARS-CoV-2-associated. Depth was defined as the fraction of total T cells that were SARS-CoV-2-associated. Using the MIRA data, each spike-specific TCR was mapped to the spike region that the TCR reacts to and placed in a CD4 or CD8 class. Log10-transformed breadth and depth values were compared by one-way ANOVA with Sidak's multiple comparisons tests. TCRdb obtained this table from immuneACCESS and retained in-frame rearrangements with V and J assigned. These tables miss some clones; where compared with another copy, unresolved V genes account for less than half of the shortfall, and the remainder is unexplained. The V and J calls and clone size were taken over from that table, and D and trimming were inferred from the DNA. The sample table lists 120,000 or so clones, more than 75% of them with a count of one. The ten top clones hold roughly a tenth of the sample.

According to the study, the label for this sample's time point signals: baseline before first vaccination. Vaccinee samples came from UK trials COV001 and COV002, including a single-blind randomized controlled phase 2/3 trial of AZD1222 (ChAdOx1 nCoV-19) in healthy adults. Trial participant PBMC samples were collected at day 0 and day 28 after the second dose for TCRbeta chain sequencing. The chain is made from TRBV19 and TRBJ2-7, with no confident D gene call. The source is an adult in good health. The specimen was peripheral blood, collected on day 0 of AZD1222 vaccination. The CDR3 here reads CASSRRGATYEQYF. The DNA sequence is TGTGCCAGTAGTCGTCGTGGCGCTACGTACGAGCAGTACTTC.